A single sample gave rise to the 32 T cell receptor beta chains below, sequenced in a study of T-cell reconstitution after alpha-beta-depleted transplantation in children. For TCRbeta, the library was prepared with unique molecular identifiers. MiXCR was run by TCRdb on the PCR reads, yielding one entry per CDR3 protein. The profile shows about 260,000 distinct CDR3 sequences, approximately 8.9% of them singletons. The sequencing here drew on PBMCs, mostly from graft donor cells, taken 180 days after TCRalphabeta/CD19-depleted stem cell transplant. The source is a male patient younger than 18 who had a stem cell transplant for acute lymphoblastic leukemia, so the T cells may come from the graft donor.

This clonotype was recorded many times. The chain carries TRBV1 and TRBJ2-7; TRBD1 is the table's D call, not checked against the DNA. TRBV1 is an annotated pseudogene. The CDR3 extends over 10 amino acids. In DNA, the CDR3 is TGCACCAGGGGGGCTAGGGAGCAGTACTTC. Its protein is CTRGAREQYF.

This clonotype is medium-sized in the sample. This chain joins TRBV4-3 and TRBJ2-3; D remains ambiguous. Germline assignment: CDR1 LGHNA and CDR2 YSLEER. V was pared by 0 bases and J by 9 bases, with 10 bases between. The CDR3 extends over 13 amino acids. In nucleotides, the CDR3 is TGCGCCAGCAGCCAAGAAGGGCACCTAACGCAGTATTTT. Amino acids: CASSQEGHLTQYF.

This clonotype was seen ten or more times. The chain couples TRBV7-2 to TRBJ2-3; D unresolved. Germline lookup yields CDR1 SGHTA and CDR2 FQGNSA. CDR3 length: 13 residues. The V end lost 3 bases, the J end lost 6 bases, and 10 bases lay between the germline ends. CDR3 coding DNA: TGTGCCAGCAGCTTCGGTATCCACGATACGCAGTATTTT. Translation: CASSFGIHDTQYF. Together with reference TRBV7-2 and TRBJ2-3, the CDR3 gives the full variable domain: GAGVSQSPSNKVTEKGKDVELRCDPISGHTALYWYRQSLGQGLEFLIYFQGNSAPDKSGLPSDRFSAERTGGSVSTLTIQRTQQEDSAVYLCASSFGIHDTQYFGPGTRLTVL.

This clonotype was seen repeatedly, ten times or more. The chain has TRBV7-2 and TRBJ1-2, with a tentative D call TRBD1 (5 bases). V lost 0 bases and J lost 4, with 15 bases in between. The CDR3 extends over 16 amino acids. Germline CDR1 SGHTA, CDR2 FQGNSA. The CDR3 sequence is CASSLAVGRVAYGYTF. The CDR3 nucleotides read TGTGCCAGCAGCTTAGCGGTAGGCAGGGTAGCCTATGGCTACACCTTC.

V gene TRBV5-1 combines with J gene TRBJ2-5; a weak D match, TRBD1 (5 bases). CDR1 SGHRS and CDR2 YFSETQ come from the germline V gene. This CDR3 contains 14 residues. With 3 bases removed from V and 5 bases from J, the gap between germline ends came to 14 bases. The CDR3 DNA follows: TGCGCCAGCAGCTGGACACTTCGGGCGGAGACCCAGTACTTC. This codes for CASSWTLRAETQYF.

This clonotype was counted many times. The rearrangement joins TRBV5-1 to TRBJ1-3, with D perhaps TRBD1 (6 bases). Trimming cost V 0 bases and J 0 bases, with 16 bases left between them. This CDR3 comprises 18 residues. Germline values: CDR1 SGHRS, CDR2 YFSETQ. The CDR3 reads CASSLGAAGVGSGNTIYF. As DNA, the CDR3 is TGCGCCAGCAGCTTGGGAGCGGCAGGGGTTGGCTCTGGAAACACCATATATTTT.

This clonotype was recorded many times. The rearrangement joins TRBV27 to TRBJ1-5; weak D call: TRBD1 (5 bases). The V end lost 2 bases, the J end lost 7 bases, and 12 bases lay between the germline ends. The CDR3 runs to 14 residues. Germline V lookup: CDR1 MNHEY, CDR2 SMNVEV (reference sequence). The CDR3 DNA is TGTGCCAGCAGTTTAGCGACAGTGGGACAGCCCCAGCATTTT. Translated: CASSLATVGQPQHF.

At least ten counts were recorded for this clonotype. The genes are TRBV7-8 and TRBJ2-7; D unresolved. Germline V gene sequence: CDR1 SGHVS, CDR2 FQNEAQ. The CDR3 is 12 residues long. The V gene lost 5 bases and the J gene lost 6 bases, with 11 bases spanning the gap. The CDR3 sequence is CASSLGSGEQYF. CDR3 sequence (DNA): TGTGCCAGCAGCCTTGGATCGGGCGAGCAGTACTTC.

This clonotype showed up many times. This CDR3 reads CASSLDRGQTGELFF. For the CDR3, the DNA is TGTGCCAGCAGCTTAGACAGGGGGCAAACCGGGGAGCTGTTTTTT. The chain joins TRBV7-2 to TRBJ2-2, with TRBD1 matching 9 bases. Looked up from germline, CDR1 is SGHTA and CDR2 is FQGNSA. The CDR3 runs 15 residues. J was trimmed by 5 bases and V by 1 base; bases with no gene match: 2. The full variable domain, completed using reference TRBV7-2 and TRBJ2-2, is GAGVSQSPSNKVTEKGKDVELRCDPISGHTALYWYRQSLGQGLEFLIYFQGNSAPDKSGLPSDRFSAERTGGSVSTLTIQRTQQEDSAVYLCASSLDRGQTGELFFGEGSRLTVL.

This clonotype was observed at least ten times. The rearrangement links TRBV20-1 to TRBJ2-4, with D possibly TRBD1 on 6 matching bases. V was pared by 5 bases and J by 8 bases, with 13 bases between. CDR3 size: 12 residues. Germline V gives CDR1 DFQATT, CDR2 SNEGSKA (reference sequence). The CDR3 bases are TGCAGTGCTTACCGGTACAGGGACATTCAGTACTTC. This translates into CSAYRYRDIQYF.

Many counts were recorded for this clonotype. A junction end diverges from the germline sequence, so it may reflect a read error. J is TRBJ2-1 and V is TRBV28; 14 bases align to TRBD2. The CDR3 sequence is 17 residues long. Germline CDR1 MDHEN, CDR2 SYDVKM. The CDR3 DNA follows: TGTCCCAGCAGTACATGGGAGGGACTAGCGGGAGCCAATGAGCAGTTCTTC. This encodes CPSSTWEGLAGANEQFF.

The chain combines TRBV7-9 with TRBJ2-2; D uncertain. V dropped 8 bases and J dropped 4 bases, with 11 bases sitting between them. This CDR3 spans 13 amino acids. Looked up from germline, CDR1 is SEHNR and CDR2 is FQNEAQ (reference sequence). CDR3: CASLGRATGELFF. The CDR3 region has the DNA TGTGCCAGCTTGGGAAGGGCCACCGGGGAGCTGTTTTTT. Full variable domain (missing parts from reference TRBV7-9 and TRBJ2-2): DTGVSQNPRHKITKRGQNVTFRCDPISEHNRLYWYRQTLGQGPEFLTYFQNEAQLEKSRLLSDRFSAERPKGSFSTLEIQRTEQGDSAMYLCASLGRATGELFFGEGSRLTVL.

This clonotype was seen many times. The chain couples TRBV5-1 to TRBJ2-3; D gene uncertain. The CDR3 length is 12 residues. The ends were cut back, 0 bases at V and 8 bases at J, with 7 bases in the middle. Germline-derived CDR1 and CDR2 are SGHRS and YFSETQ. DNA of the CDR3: TGCGCCAGCAGCTTGGGGGTCGGTACGCAGTATTTT. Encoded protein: CASSLGVGTQYF.

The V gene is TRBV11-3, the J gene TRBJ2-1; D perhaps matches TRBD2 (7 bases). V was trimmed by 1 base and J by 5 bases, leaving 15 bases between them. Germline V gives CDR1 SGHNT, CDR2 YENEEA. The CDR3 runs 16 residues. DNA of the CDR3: TGTGCCAGCAGCTTAGGGGGGGGCCCGGGAAACAATGAGCAGTTCTTC. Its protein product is CASSLGGGPGNNEQFF. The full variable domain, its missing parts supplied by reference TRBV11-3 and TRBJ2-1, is EAGVVQSPRYKIIEKKQPVAFWCNPISGHNTLYWYLQNLGQGPELLIRYENEEAVDDSQLPKDRFSAERLKGVDSTLKIQPAELGDSAVYLCASSLGGGPGNNEQFFGPGTRLTVL.

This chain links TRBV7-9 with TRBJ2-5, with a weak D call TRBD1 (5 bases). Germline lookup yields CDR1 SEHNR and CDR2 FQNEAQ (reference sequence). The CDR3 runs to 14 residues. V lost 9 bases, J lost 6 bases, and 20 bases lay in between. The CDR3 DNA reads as TGTGCCAGTAGCAACTCCTGGGGCGGAAAGACCCAGTACTTC. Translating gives CASSNSWGGKTQYF. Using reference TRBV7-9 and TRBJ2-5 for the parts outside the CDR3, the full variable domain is DTGVSQNPRHKITKRGQNVTFRCDPISEHNRLYWYRQTLGQGPEFLTYFQNEAQLEKSRLLSDRFSAERPKGSFSTLEIQRTEQGDSAMYLCASSNSWGGKTQYFGPGTRLLVL.

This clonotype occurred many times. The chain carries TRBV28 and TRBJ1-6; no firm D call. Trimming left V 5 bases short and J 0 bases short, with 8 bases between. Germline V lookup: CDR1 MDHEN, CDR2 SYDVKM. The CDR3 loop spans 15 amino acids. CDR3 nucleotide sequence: TGTGCCAGCAGTCCTAGGAGCTCCTATAATTCACCCCTCCACTTT. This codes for CASSPRSSYNSPLHF.

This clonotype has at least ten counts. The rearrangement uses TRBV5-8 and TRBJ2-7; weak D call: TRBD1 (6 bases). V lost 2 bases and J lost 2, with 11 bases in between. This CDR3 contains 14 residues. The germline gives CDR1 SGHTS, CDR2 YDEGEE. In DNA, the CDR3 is TGTGCCAGCAGCTTAACACAGGGCCCCTACGAGCAGTACTTC. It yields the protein CASSLTQGPYEQYF.

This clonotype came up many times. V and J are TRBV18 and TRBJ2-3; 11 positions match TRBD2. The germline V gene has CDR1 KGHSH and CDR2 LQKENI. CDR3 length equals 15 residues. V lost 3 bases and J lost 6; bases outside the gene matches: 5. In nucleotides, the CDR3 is TGTGCCAGCTCACCCGTAGCGGGAGGGCAGGATACGCAGTATTTT. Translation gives CASSPVAGGQDTQYF.

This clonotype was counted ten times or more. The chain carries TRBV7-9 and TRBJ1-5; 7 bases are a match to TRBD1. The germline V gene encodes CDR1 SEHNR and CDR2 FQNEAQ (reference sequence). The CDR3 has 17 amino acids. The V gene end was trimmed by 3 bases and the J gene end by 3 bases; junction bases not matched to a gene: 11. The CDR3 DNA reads TGTGCCAGCAGCTTGACGAGGGGGCTTTTTGACAATCAGCCCCAGCATTTT. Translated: CASSLTRGLFDNQPQHF.

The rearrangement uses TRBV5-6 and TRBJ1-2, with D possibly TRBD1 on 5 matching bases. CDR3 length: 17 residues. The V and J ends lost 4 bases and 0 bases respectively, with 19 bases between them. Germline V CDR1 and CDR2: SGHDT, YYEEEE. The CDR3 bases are TGTGCCAGCAGCCGAACCGGGGCCTCCCTAACTAACTATGGCTACACCTTC. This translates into CASSRTGASLTNYGYTF. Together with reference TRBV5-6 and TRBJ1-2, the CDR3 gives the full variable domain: DAGVTQSPTHLIKTRGQQVTLRCSPKSGHDTVSWYQQALGQGPQFIFQYYEEEERQRGNFPDRFSGHQFPNYSSELNVNALLLGDSALYLCASSRTGASLTNYGYTFGSGTRLTVV.

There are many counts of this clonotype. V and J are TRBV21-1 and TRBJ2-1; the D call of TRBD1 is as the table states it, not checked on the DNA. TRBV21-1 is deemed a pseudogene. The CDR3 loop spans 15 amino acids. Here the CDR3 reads CASSKRAGGRDEQFF. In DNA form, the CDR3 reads TGTGCCAGCAGCAAAAGGGCAGGGGGAAGGGATGAGCAGTTCTTC.

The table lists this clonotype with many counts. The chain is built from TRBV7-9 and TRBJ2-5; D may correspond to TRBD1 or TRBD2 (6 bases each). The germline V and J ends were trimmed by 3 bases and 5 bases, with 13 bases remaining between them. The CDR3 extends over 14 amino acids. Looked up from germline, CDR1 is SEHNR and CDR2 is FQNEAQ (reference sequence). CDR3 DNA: TGTGCCAGCAGCTTGGCTACAGGGACTGAGACCCAGTACTTC. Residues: CASSLATGTETQYF.

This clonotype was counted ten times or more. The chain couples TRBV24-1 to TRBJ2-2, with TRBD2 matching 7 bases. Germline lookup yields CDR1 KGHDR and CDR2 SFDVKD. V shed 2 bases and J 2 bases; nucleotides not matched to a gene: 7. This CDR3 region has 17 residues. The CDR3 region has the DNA TGTGCCACCAGTGATTCCTTGTGGGGGGGTAACACCGGGGAGCTGTTTTTT. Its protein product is CATSDSLWGGNTGELFF.

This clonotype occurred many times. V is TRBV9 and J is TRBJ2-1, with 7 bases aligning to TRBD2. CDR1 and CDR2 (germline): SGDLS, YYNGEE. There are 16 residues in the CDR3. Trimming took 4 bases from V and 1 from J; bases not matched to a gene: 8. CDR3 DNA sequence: TGTGCCAGCAGCCCGGGGGGTAGGGTATCCTACAATGAGCAGTTCTTC. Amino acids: CASSPGGRVSYNEQFF.

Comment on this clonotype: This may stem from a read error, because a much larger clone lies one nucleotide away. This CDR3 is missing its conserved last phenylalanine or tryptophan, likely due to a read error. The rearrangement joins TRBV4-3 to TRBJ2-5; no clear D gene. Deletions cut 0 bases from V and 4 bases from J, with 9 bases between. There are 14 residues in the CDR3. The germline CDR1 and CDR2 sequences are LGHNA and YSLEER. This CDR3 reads CASSQDTPTETQYI. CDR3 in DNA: TGCGCCAGCAGCCAAGACACTCCCACAGAGACCCAGTACATC.

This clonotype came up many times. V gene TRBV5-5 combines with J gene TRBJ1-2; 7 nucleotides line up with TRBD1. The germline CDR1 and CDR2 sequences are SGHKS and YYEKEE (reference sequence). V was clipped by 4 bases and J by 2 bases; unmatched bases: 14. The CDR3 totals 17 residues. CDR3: CASSAPGQQTLNYGYTF. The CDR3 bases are TGTGCCAGCAGCGCTCCGGGACAGCAGACACTCAACTATGGCTACACCTTC. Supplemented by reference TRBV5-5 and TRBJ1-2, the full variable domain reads DAGVTQSPTHLIKTRGQQVTLRCSPISGHKSVSWYQQVLGQGPQFIFQYYEKEERGRGNFPDRFSARQFPNYSSELNVNALLLGDSALYLCASSAPGQQTLNYGYTFGSGTRLTVV.

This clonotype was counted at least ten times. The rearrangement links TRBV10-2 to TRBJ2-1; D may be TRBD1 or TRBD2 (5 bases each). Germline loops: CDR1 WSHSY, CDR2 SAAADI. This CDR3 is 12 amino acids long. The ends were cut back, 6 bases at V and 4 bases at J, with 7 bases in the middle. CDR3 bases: TGCGCCAGCAGGGGACCGTACAATGAGCAGTTCTTC. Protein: CASRGPYNEQFF.

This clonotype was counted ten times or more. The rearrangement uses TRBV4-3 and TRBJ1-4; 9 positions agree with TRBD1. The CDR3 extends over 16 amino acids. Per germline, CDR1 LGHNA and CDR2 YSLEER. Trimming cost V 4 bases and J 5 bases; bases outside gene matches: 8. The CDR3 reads CASSRLQGAQNEKLFF. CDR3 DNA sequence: TGCGCCAGCAGCCGATTACAGGGGGCTCAAAATGAAAAACTGTTTTTT.

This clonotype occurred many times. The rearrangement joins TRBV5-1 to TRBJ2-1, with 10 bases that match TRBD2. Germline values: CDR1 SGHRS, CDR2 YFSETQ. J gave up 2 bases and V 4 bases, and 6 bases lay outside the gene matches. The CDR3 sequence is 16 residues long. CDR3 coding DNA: TGCGCCAGCAGCCTCCTAGCGGGAGTAGCCTACAATGAGCAGTTCTTC. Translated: CASSLLAGVAYNEQFF.

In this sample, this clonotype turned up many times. The CDR3 nucleotides read TGTGCCAGCAGCTTAGCGCATCCAGGGGGGTTCGATGAGCAGTTCTTC. It codes for CASSLAHPGGFDEQFF. The chain has TRBV7-9 and TRBJ2-1; perhaps TRBD1 as D (7 bases). Germline CDR1 is SEHNR and CDR2 is FQNEAQ (reference sequence). Trimming cost V 0 bases and J 8 bases, with 17 bases left between them. This CDR3 region has 16 residues. The complete variable domain, with remaining parts taken from reference TRBV7-9 and TRBJ2-1, reads DTGVSQNPRHKITKRGQNVTFRCDPISEHNRLYWYRQTLGQGPEFLTYFQNEAQLEKSRLLSDRFSAERPKGSFSTLEIQRTEQGDSAMYLCASSLAHPGGFDEQFFGPGTRLTVL.

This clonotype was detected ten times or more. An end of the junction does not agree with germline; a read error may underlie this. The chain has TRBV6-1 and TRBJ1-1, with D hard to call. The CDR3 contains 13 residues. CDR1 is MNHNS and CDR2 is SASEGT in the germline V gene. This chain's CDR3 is CASSQAVDTEAFF. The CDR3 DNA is TGTGCCAGCAGTCAAGCGGTGGACACTGAAGCTTTCTTT.

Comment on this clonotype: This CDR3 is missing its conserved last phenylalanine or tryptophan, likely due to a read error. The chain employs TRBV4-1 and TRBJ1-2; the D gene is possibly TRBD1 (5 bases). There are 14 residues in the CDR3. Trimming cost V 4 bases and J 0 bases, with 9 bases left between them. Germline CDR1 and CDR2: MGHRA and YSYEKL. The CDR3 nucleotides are TGCGCCAGCAGCCGGGGGGAGACTAACTATGGCTACACCATC. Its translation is CASSRGETNYGYTI.